A single sample is the source of the 13 T cell receptor beta chains below, sequenced in a study of blood T cell repertoires in COVID-19. Here immunoSEQ multiplex PCR was the method, and the copy in TCRdb shows in-frame clones only, minus some. The sample lists fewer than 110,000 clones, around 92% occurring once. The sequencing input was peripheral blood. These receptors all stem from a man between 50 and 59 years old with active COVID-19.

V usage is TRBV3-1 (or the pseudogene TRBV3-2) and J usage is TRBJ2-7; 9 positions match TRBD1. V lost 4 bases to trimming and J lost 3 bases; unmatched junction nucleotides: 4. Germline assignment: CDR1 LGHDT and CDR2 YNNKEL (reference sequence). There are 14 residues in the CDR3. The CDR3 DNA is TGTGCCAGCAGCCTCCGGACAGGGGACTACGAGCAGTACTTC. As protein: CASSLRTGDYEQYF.

J is TRBJ1-5 and V is TRBV28, with D unresolved. The ends were cut back, 5 bases at V and 1 base at J, with 12 bases in the middle. This CDR3 contains 15 residues. CDR1 and CDR2 from the germline V gene are MDHEN and SYDVKM. CDR3 protein: CASSPVRGSNQPQHF. The CDR3 region has the DNA TGTGCCAGCAGTCCCGTCAGAGGGAGCAATCAGCCCCAGCATTTT.

The chain couples TRBV24-1 to TRBJ1-5; 7 bases are a match to TRBD1. The germline gives CDR1 KGHDR, CDR2 SFDVKD. The CDR3 totals 14 residues. V trimming: 9 bases; J trimming: 1 base; junction bases outside the gene matches: 5. The CDR3 DNA reads TGTGCCACCGCGGACAGGACCAGCAATCAGCCCCAGCATTTT. Protein product: CATADRTSNQPQHF.

The chain uses TRBV6-1 and TRBJ1-2; TRBD1 might be the D (6 bases). V dropped 3 bases and J dropped 6 bases, with 17 bases sitting between them. The CDR3 is 15 residues long. Germline V lookup: CDR1 MNHNS, CDR2 SASEGT. CDR3 loop: CASSDTGLRGNGYTF. CDR3 sequence (DNA): TGTGCCAGCAGTGATACAGGGCTAAGAGGTAATGGCTACACCTTC.

The V gene is TRBV2, the J gene TRBJ2-1; 8 nucleotides agree with TRBD2. The length of the CDR3 is 13 residues. Trimming at V came to 11 bases and at J to 0 bases, leaving 3 bases not matched to a gene. Germline CDR1 SNHLY, CDR2 FYNNEI. Here the CDR3 DNA reads TGTGCCGGCGGGAGGAGCTCCTACAATGAGCAGTTCTTC. It yields the protein CAGGRSSYNEQFF.

The chain links TRBV19 to TRBJ1-2; 7 bases align to TRBD1. V dropped 7 bases and J dropped 2; count of bases not matched to a gene: 10. Germline CDR1 and CDR2: LNHDA and SQIVND (reference sequence). The CDR3 consists of 15 residues. CDR3 sequence: CASTEGQRGNYGYTF. In DNA form, the CDR3 reads TGTGCCAGTACCGAGGGACAGAGAGGGAACTATGGCTACACCTTC. The variable domain in full, with the rest retrieved from reference TRBV19 and TRBJ1-2, is DGGITQSPKYLFRKEGQNVTLSCEQNLNHDAMYWYRQDPGQGLRLIYYSQIVNDFQKGDIAEGYSVSREKKESFPLTVTSAQKNPTAFYLCASTEGQRGNYGYTFGSGTRLTVV.

This CDR3 reads CASSPILYRGLYGYTF. CDR3 in DNA: TGTGCCAGCAGCCCCATCCTCTACAGGGGGCTCTATGGCTACACCTTC. The chain has TRBV7-9 and TRBJ1-2; 9 bases match TRBD1. This CDR3 is 16 amino acids long. Germline V gene sequence: CDR1 SEHNR, CDR2 FQNEAQ (reference sequence). Trimming took 5 bases from V and 4 from J; bases not matched to a gene: 11.

The chain recombines TRBV3-1 (or the pseudogene TRBV3-2) with TRBJ2-1; a weak D match, TRBD1 (5 bases). The V gene's germline CDR1 is LGHDT and CDR2 YNNKEL (reference sequence). The CDR3 totals 14 residues. V was shortened by 3 bases and J by 5 bases, with 11 bases between the two germline ends. The CDR3 here is CASSQGPRNNEQFF. The CDR3 coding sequence is TGTGCCAGCAGCCAGGGGCCAAGAAACAATGAGCAGTTCTTC.

This chain uses TRBV6-1 with TRBJ2-3, with TRBD2 matching 10 bases. This CDR3 spans 15 amino acids. The J segment lost 2 bases and the V segment lost 2 bases, leaving 1 base of the junction unmatched. Germline V gene sequence: CDR1 MNHNS, CDR2 SASEGT. CDR3 in DNA: TGTGCCAGCAGTGAACTAGCGGGAGCCACAGATACGCAGTATTTT. The encoded protein is CASSELAGATDTQYF.

The CDR3 loop reads CASSPQGTPTGELFF. In nucleotides, the CDR3 is TGTGCCAGCTCACCACAAGGGACTCCCACCGGGGAGCTGTTTTTT. The chain recombines TRBV18 with TRBJ2-2, with D tentatively TRBD2 (6 bases). The CDR3 totals 15 residues. V lost 1 base and J 4 bases, leaving 10 bases between the germline ends. Germline V gives CDR1 KGHSH, CDR2 LQKENI.

The genes are TRBV25-1 and TRBJ2-7; D remains ambiguous. CDR1 is MGHDK, CDR2 SYGVNS, per germline. The CDR3 has 12 amino acids. V dropped 5 bases and J dropped 5 bases, with 10 bases sitting between them. In nucleotides, the CDR3 is TGTGCCAGCAGTTTTCGTGGAGACGAGCAGTACTTC. It encodes CASSFRGDEQYF.

V and J are TRBV5-1 and TRBJ2-3; 9 nucleotides match TRBD2. The ends lost 0 bases at V and 6 bases at J; junction bases unmatched: 2. The CDR3 is 14 residues long. CDR1 is SGHRS and CDR2 is YFSETQ in the germline V gene. The CDR3 DNA sequence: TGCGCCAGCAGCTTGGTAGCGGGAGTCGATACGCAGTATTTT. Amino acid sequence: CASSLVAGVDTQYF.

The chain has TRBV29-1 and TRBJ2-1, with 10 positions matching TRBD2. CDR1 is SQVTM, CDR2 ANQGSEA, per germline. This CDR3 region has 15 residues. V lost 3 bases, J lost 2 bases, and 4 bases stayed unmatched. The CDR3 DNA reads TGCAGCGTTGAGGGAGCGGGAGGGACCTACAATGAGCAGTTCTTC. Protein: CSVEGAGGTYNEQFF.